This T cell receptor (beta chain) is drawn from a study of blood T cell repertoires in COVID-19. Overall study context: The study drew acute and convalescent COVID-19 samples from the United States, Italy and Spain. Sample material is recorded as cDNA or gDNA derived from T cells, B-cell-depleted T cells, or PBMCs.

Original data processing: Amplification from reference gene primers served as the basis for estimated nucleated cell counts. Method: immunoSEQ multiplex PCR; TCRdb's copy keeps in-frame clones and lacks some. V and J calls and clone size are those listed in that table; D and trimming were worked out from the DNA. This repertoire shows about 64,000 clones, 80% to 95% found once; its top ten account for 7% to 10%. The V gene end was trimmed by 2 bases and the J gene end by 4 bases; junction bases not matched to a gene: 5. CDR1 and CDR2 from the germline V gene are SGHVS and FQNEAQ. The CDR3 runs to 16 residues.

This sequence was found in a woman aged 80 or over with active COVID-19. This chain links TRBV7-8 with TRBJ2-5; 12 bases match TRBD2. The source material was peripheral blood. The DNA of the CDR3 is TGTGCCAGCAGCTTACCTAGCGGGGGGGTAGGAGAGACCCAGTACTTC. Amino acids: CASSLPSGGVGETQYF.